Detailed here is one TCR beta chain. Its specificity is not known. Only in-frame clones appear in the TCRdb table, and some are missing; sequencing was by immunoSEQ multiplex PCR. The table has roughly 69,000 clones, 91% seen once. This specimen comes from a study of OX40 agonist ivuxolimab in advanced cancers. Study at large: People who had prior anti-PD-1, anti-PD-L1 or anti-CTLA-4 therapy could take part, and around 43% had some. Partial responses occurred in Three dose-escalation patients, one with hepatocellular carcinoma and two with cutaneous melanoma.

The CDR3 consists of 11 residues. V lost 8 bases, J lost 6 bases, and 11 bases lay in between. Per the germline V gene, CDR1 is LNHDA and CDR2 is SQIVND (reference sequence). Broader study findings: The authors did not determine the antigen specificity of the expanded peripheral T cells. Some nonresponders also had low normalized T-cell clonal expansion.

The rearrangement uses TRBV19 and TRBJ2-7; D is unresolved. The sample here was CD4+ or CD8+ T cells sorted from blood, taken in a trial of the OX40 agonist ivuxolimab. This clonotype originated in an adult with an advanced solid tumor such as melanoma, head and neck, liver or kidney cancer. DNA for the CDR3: TGTGCCAGTCAACTCGCAGGCGAGCAGTACTTC. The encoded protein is CASQLAGEQYF.